This T cell receptor beta chain stems from a study of cytomegalovirus exposure and HLA in healthy donors. The PCR ran on 60 Vbeta and 13 Jbeta primers. Method: immunoSEQ multiplex PCR; TCRdb's copy keeps in-frame clones and lacks some. The table has about 190,000 clones, roughly 80% seen once; the top ten hold 2.1%. The CDR3 is 15 amino acids. V lost 4 bases to trimming and J lost 0 bases, with 13 bases between them. Germline CDR1 reads MNHEY; CDR2 reads SMNVEV (reference sequence). This chain links TRBV27 with TRBJ2-7; perhaps TRBD1 as D (6 bases). What was sequenced was PBMCs. The TCR was taken from a woman aged 25 to 45 in good health and CMV-seropositive. The CDR3 DNA follows: TGTGCCAGCAGTTCCTTGACAGGCAACTCCTACGAGCAGTACTTC. It codes for CASSSLTGNSYEQYF.